This T cell receptor (beta chain) emerged from a study of cytomegalovirus exposure and HLA in healthy donors. On the study more broadly: About 179 million T cells yielded 90 million to 130 million unique TCR beta sequences in earlier analysis. The study, taken as a whole, reports: HLA restriction was apparent for most CMV-associated TCR beta chains in a later analysis. Available immune exposure information was restricted to CMV serostatus only.

Regarding this clone: Its antigen is undetermined.

The PCR made use of 60 Vbeta and 13 Jbeta primers. Sequencing was performed with immunoSEQ multiplex PCR; in TCRdb, only in-frame clones are kept and a portion is missing. The sample gives about 120,000 clones, 65% to 85% of which show up once; 0.2% to 0.3% is in the top ten. CDR1 and CDR2 (germline): SGHRS, YFSETQ. Trimming stripped 4 bases from V and 8 bases from J, with 18 bases between. The CDR3 totals 14 residues. The source material was PBMCs. The genes are TRBV5-1 and TRBJ1-1; weak D call: TRBD1 (5 bases). This receptor was identified in a man in his fifties in good health and CMV-seronegative. This CDR3 reads CASSAAGLRGEAFF. CDR3 nucleotide sequence: TGCGCCAGCAGCGCAGCGGGTTTGAGGGGAGAAGCTTTCTTT.